This entry lists 8 T cell receptor beta chains sequenced from one sample in a study of T cells in Graves' hyperthyroidism and ophthalmopathy. The source material, RNA transcripts, was used to amplify TCR beta CDR3 regions. RT-PCR in the first round (using the HTBI primer set) targeted the TCR CDR3. TCRdb reanalysed the multiplex PCR reads using MiXCR and keeps one entry per CDR3 protein. The sample lists over 250,000 distinct CDR3 sequences; 25% were seen once. The specimen sequenced was blood. The receptors were sampled from a man aged 35-49 years with Graves' hyperthyroidism that later progressed to Graves' ophthalmopathy.

This clonotype appeared many times. The V gene is TRBV15, the J gene TRBJ1-5; TRBD1 is a possible D gene (5 bases). Trimming left V 0 bases short and J 3 bases short, with 9 bases between. Germline V gives CDR1 LNHNV, CDR2 YYDKDF (reference sequence). CDR3 length equals 15 residues. CDR3 in amino acids: CATSRDSGINQPQHF. The DNA for the CDR3 is TGTGCCACCAGCAGAGATTCAGGGATCAATCAGCCCCAGCATTTT.

In this sample, this clonotype turned up many times. The chain couples TRBV18 to TRBJ1-5; D possibly corresponds to TRBD1 (5 bases). CDR3 size: 14 residues. CDR1 is KGHSH and CDR2 is LQKENI in the germline V gene. Trimming cost V 5 bases and J 5 bases, with 13 bases left between them. This CDR3 is CASSRGPGDQPQHF. Here the CDR3 DNA reads TGTGCCAGCTCAAGGGGCCCAGGTGATCAGCCCCAGCATTTT.

This clonotype was found many times. This sequence joins TRBV13 and TRBJ2-2, with 12 bases identical to TRBD2. There are 16 residues in the CDR3. CDR1 and CDR2 from the germline V gene are PRHDT and FYEKMQ (reference sequence). Trimming took 5 bases from V and 3 from J; bases not matched to a gene: 4. The CDR3 nucleotides are TGTGCCAGCAGCGGCCGACTAGCGGGAGACACCGGGGAGCTGTTTTTT. Protein: CASSGRLAGDTGELFF.

This clonotype was seen repeatedly, ten times or more. The chain joins TRBV9 to TRBJ1-3; no definite D call. Germline lookup yields CDR1 SGDLS and CDR2 YYNGEE. The length of the CDR3 is 13 residues. V was cut by 3 bases and J by 4 bases, with 8 bases left in between. The CDR3 DNA sequence: TGTGCCAGCAGCGCGGGAGGGGGAAACACCATATATTTT. This encodes CASSAGGGNTIYF.

This clonotype was observed at least ten times. The chain joins TRBV6-1 to TRBJ1-2; tentative D call: TRBD1 (6 bases). Trimming removed 2 bases at V and 4 bases at J, with 11 bases between. The CDR3 runs 14 residues. Germline lookup yields CDR1 MNHNS and CDR2 SASEGT. The CDR3 here is CASSETGRSYGYTF. Written as DNA, the CDR3 is TGTGCCAGCAGTGAAACAGGGCGTTCCTATGGCTACACCTTC.

This clonotype showed up many times. The J gene is TRBJ2-7, the V gene TRBV7-3; 7 positions match TRBD1. The ends lost 1 base at V and 2 bases at J; junction bases unmatched: 11. This CDR3 is built from 17 residues. The V gene's germline CDR1 is SGHTA and CDR2 FQGTGA. Written as DNA, the CDR3 is TGTGCCAGCAGCTTAAGGTGTGAGGGGGCGCGCCCCTACGAGCAGTACTTC. This translates into CASSLRCEGARPYEQYF. Full variable domain (rest looked up from reference TRBV7-3 and TRBJ2-7): GAGVSQTPSNKVTEKGKYVELRCDPISGHTALYWYRQSLGQGPEFLIYFQGTGAADDSGLPNDRFFAVRPEGSVSTLKIQRTERGDSAVYLCASSLRCEGARPYEQYFGPGTRLTVT.

There are many counts of this clonotype. The chain combines TRBV7-9 with TRBJ2-5, with D hard to call. V dropped 1 base and J dropped 0 bases, with 6 bases sitting between them. Per the germline V gene, CDR1 is SEHNR and CDR2 is FQNEAQ (reference sequence). The length of the CDR3 is 14 residues. CDR3 sequence (DNA): TGTGCCAGCAGCTTAGGGGCGGACCAAGAGACCCAGTACTTC. It specifies CASSLGADQETQYF. Drawing the rest from reference TRBV7-9 and TRBJ2-5, the complete variable domain is DTGVSQNPRHKITKRGQNVTFRCDPISEHNRLYWYRQTLGQGPEFLTYFQNEAQLEKSRLLSDRFSAERPKGSFSTLEIQRTEQGDSAMYLCASSLGADQETQYFGPGTRLLVL.

Many counts were recorded for this clonotype. The V gene is TRBV18, the J gene TRBJ2-7; D is ambiguous. From germline, CDR1 is KGHSH and CDR2 LQKENI. V was clipped by 3 bases and J by 1 base, with 13 bases between them. The CDR3 length is 15 residues. The CDR3 region is CASSPETGSSYEQYF. The CDR3 bases are TGTGCCAGCTCACCGGAAACCGGGTCATCCTACGAGCAGTACTTC.